These T cell receptor beta chains were read from a single sample in a study of metastatic and nonmetastatic thyroid tumors. Through MiXCR, TCRdb re-clonotyped the PCR reads. Counted here are around 34,000 clones, 15% occurring once; the ten biggest clones make up about 20%. The sequencing input was blood. These receptors were collected from a male donor with papillary thyroid cancer or a benign thyroid nodule (not recorded which). Some clones in this sample may be carry-over from other donors' samples. Each CDR3 is given with its conserved first and last residue. D genes are given only for firm matches. Size is stated for part of the rows, as once, few or many counts, or as a class when the clone is expanded.

>TRBJ2-3|many|NA|TRBV4-2
TGTGCCAGCAGCCAAGACCGGCGGACCTGGGGCACAGATACGCAGTATTTT
CASSQDRRTWGTDTQYF
>TRBJ2-5|many|TRBD1|TRBV5-1
TGCGCCAGCAGCTTGGCCACAGGGGCACAAGGGACCCAGTACTTC
CASSLATGAQGTQYF
>TRBJ1-2|many|NA|TRBV14
TGTGCCAGCAGCCAAGGGCCCAACTATGGCTACACCTTC
CASSQGPNYGYTF
>TRBJ2-7|many|NA|TRBV7-9
TGTGCTAGCAGCTCGGACGCCAATGCTTACGAGCAGTACTTC
CASSSDANAYEQYF
>TRBJ1-6|few|TRBD1|TRBV15
TGTGCCACCAGCAGAGGAGACAGGGATTCACCCCTCCACTTT
CATSRGDRDSPLHF
>TRBJ1-1|many|NA|TRBV6-4
TGTGCCAGCAGTGAGCTATATCCATCGGAGGCCACGGTGAACACTGAAGCTTTCTTT
CASSELYPSEATVNTEAFF
>TRBJ2-3|many|NA|TRBV3-1
TGTGCCAGCAGTCAAAGTAGCACAGATACGCAGTATTTT
CASSQSSTDTQYF
>TRBJ2-7|many|TRBD1|TRBV4-2
TGTGCCAGCAGCAAGGGGGGGGGACAGGGGTCTTCCTACGAGCAGTACTTC
CASSKGGGQGSSYEQYF
>TRBJ1-4|many|NA|TRBV27
TGTGCCAGCAGAAGGGGTGGTGAAAAACTGTTTTTT
CASRRGGEKLFF
>TRBJ2-5|many|NA|TRBV2
TGTGCCAGCAGTACAGGGTACCGAGAGACCCAGTACTTC
CASSTGYRETQYF
>TRBJ2-5|many|TRBD2|TRBV4-3
TGCGCCAGCAGCCAAGGTCAGCGGGGAGCAGAGACCCAGTACTTC
CASSQGQRGAETQYF
>TRBJ1-2|many|NA|TRBV2
TGTGCCAGCAGTGAGCGGGGGGGTCTTAACTATGGCTACACCTTC
CASSERGGLNYGYTF
>TRBJ1-5|many|NA|TRBV7-9
TGTGCCAGCAGTCAGACAGATAATCAGCCCCAGCATTTT
CASSQTDNQPQHF
>TRBJ2-5|few|NA|TRBV24-1
TGTGCCACCAGTGCCCCAAACAGGGAGGAGAACCAGTACTTC
CATSAPNREENQYF
>TRBJ1-2|NA|NA|TRBV5-1
NA
CASSLDGWGTGTF
>TRBJ1-4|many|NA|TRBV2
TGTGCCAGCAATCGACGACAGGAAACTAATGAAAAACTGTTTTTT
CASNRRQETNEKLFF
>TRBJ1-2|few|NA|TRBV27
TGTGCCAGAACCAACTATGGCTACACCTTC
CARTNYGYTF
>TRBJ1-1|many|TRBD1|TRBV18
TGTGCCAGCTCACTTTACCATGACAGGGGCACTGAAGCTTTCTTT
CASSLYHDRGTEAFF
>TRBJ2-1|many|TRBD2|TRBV20-1
TGCAGTGCTAGAGATTCGAACGGGAGGGCAGTCAATGAGCAGTTCTTC
CSARDSNGRAVNEQFF
>TRBJ1-1|many|NA|TRBV13
TGTGCCAGCACCTATAACCCCGGTGGTGCCTCTGAAGCTTTCTTT
CASTYNPGGASEAFF
>TRBJ1-1|many|NA|TRBV12-3/TRBV12-4
TGTGCCAGCAAAATTGCGGTGAACACTGAAGCTTTCTTT
CASKIAVNTEAFF
>TRBJ1-2|NA|NA|TRBV28
TGTGCCAGCAGTTACGCTCGCGGGGGGGGCTACACCTTC
CASSYARGGGYTF
>TRBJ1-2|NA|NA|TRBV19
TGTGACAGTAGTACCGGCAGAAGGGGGAGCTACACCTTC
CDSSTGRRGSYTF
>TRBJ2-1|many|TRBD2|TRBV2
TGTGCCAGCATCGACCGGGCTAGCGGGTTTTTACAGAACAATGAGCAGTTCTTC
CASIDRASGFLQNNEQFF
>TRBJ2-1|many|NA|TRBV12-3/TRBV12-4
TGTGCCAGCAGTTTTGGGGGATTAGGGAATGAGCAGTTCTTC
CASSFGGLGNEQFF
>TRBJ2-3|many|NA|TRBV6-2/TRBV6-3
TGTGCCAGCAGTCCCCCGGGAAGCGGCCGTACAGATACGCAGTATTTT
CASSPPGSGRTDTQYF
>TRBJ2-1|many|TRBD2|TRBV20-1
TGCAGTGCTAGAGATCTGGCGGGGGGAATAGATGAGCAGTTCTTC
CSARDLAGGIDEQFF
>TRBJ2-4|many|TRBD1|TRBV6-2/TRBV6-3
TGTGCCAGCCAGACAGGGGGGGACATTCAGTACTTC
CASQTGGDIQYF
>TRBJ1-1|NA|TRBD1|TRBV5-4
TGTGCCAGCAGCGTCGGGACAGGGAGGAACACTGAAGCTTTCTTT
CASSVGTGRNTEAFF
>TRBJ1-1|many|TRBD1|TRBV5-4
TGTGCCAGCAGCTTGCCCTACAGGGGGAGCACTGAAGCTTTCTTT
CASSLPYRGSTEAFF
>TRBJ1-5|NA|NA|TRBV28
TGTGCCAGCACCCACGGGGTCGGGGGGAATCAGCCCCAGCATTTT
CASTHGVGGNQPQHF
>TRBJ2-7|many|NA|TRBV6-1
TGTGCCAGCAGTGGAACAGGCGCCTCCTACGAGCAGTACTTC
CASSGTGASYEQYF
>TRBJ2-7|few|TRBD2|TRBV6-1
TGTGCCAGCATTCAAAGGACTAGCGGGAGTACTTACGAGCAGTACTTC
CASIQRTSGSTYEQYF
>TRBJ1-1|many|NA|TRBV19
TGTGCCAGTAGTATAAGGACGGGGTTGGGAGCTTTCTTT
CASSIRTGLGAFF
>TRBJ2-2|many|TRBD2|TRBV12-3/TRBV12-4
TGTGCCAGCAGACCGGGACTAGCGGGATCCGGGGAGCTGTTTTTT
CASRPGLAGSGELFF
>TRBJ2-3|many|NA|TRBV3-1
TGTGCCAGCAGCCAAGATCGTCGAAATACGCAGTATTTT
CASSQDRRNTQYF
>TRBJ1-1|NA|NA|TRBV20-1
TGCAGTGCTAGAAGTCCAGGAAACACTGAAGCTTTCTTT
CSARSPGNTEAFF
>TRBJ2-7|many|NA|TRBV25-1
TGTGCCAGCAGTGATGGAAACGAGCAGTACTTC
CASSDGNEQYF
>TRBJ1-1|many|NA|TRBV7-9
TGTGCCAGCAGCAAAGGACTGCTAAACACTGAAGCTTTCTTT
CASSKGLLNTEAFF
>TRBJ1-1|many|TRBD1|TRBV6-5
TGTGCCAGCAGTTACTCCAGGGGGGGGCACCGGAACACTGAAGCTTTCTTT
CASSYSRGGHRNTEAFF
>TRBJ2-7|many|NA|TRBV9
TGTGCCAGCAGCGTAGATTACGCAGGGAGGGAGCAGTACTTC
CASSVDYAGREQYF
>TRBJ2-2|NA|TRBD2|TRBV11-3
TGTGCCAGCAGCACGTCTAGCGGTTGGACCGGGGAGCTGTTTTTT
CASSTSSGWTGELFF